The 15 T cell receptor beta chains reported below all come from one sample, sequenced in a study of OX40 agonist ivuxolimab in advanced cancers. Data came from immunoSEQ multiplex PCR; TCRdb stores just in-frame clones and leaves some out. The sample gives 95,000 or so clones, over 75% of which show up once; 3% to 4% is in the top ten. Specimen: CD4+ or CD8+ T cells sorted from blood, collected in a trial of the OX40 agonist ivuxolimab. Every receptor here comes from an adult with an advanced solid tumor such as melanoma, head and neck, liver or kidney cancer.

The V call is TRBV18, the J call TRBJ2-3; D tentatively fits TRBD1 or TRBD2 (5 bases each). The CDR3 is 14 residues long. CDR1 is KGHSH, CDR2 LQKENI, per germline. V was shortened by 5 bases and J by 6 bases, with 15 bases between the two germline ends. The CDR3 region is CASSSGPSGDTQYF. In DNA, the CDR3 is TGTGCCAGCTCATCGGGACCCTCTGGCGATACGCAGTATTTT.

This chain joins TRBV6-6 and TRBJ1-3; no reliable D call. V gave up 6 bases and J gave up 1 base, with 16 bases separating them. The CDR3 spans 16 residues. CDR1 and CDR2 from the germline V gene are MNHNY and SVGAGI (reference sequence). In nucleotides, the CDR3 is TGTGCCAGCAGACCCCCGGGGTTACTTTCTGGAAACACCATATATTTT. Protein: CASRPPGLLSGNTIYF.

This sequence joins TRBV5-1 and TRBJ2-3, with D unclear. In germline, CDR1 is SGHRS, CDR2 YFSETQ. The CDR3 covers 14 residues. V lost 0 bases and J 2 bases, leaving 7 bases between the germline ends. This CDR3 is CASSLEPDTDTQYF. The DNA for the CDR3 is TGCGCCAGCAGCTTGGAGCCGGACACAGATACGCAGTATTTT.

With respect to this clone: The sample has other DNA sequences that encode this CDR3 too. This chain joins TRBV30 and TRBJ2-2; D is undetermined. This CDR3 has 13 residues. Germline loops: CDR1 GTSNPN, CDR2 SVGIG (reference sequence). The ends were cut back, 3 bases at V and 3 bases at J, with 8 bases in the middle. CDR3 residues: CAWRGYYTGELFF. In DNA, the CDR3 is TGTGCCTGGAGAGGCTATTACACCGGGGAGCTGTTTTTT.

The chain has TRBV2 and TRBJ1-4; 11 positions agree with TRBD1. CDR1 is SNHLY and CDR2 is FYNNEI in the germline V gene. The CDR3 runs to 13 residues. V shed 8 bases, J shed 6 bases, and the junction held 2 bases outside the gene matches. This chain's CDR3 is CASRDRGDEKLFF. The CDR3 DNA follows: TGTGCCAGCCGGGACAGGGGGGATGAAAAACTGTTTTTT.

The chain has TRBV29-1 and TRBJ2-5; either TRBD1 or TRBD2 may supply D (5 bases each). The J call is in doubt because the DNA end fits TRBJ2-7 better. Germline V lookup: CDR1 SQVTM, CDR2 ANQGSEA. This CDR3 contains 14 residues. CDR3 region: CSVGGPVGHYEQYF. CDR3 DNA sequence: TGCAGCGTTGGAGGGCCCGTCGGACACTACGAGCAGTACTTC.

This chain joins TRBV7-9 and TRBJ2-7; D perhaps matches TRBD1 (5 bases). The germline gives CDR1 SEHNR, CDR2 FQNEAQ (reference sequence). The CDR3 consists of 13 residues. Trimming removed 5 bases from V and 2 bases from J, with 10 bases in between. This CDR3 reads CASSPPTAYEQYF. DNA for the CDR3: TGTGCCAGCAGCCCCCCGACAGCCTACGAGCAGTACTTC.

This clone was seen a handful of times. J is TRBJ1-5 and V is TRBV30; a weak D match, TRBD1 (5 bases). The CDR3 extends over 13 amino acids. Trimming cost V 0 bases and J 6 bases, with 9 bases left between them. The germline V gene encodes CDR1 GTSNPN and CDR2 SVGIG (reference sequence). In DNA form, the CDR3 reads TGTGCCTGGAGTGTACCGGGGCCTCAGCCCCAGCATTTT. It specifies CAWSVPGPQPQHF.

CDR3 in amino acids: CASSISRTGHNEQFF. DNA of the CDR3: TGTGCCAGTAGTATATCCCGGACGGGGCACAATGAGCAGTTCTTC. V gene TRBV19 combines with J gene TRBJ2-1; D assignment may be TRBD1 or TRBD2 (5 bases each). The CDR3 is 15 amino acids. CDR1 LNHDA and CDR2 SQIVND come from the germline V gene (reference sequence). Trimming left V 2 bases short and J 5 bases short, with 13 bases between.

The chain employs TRBV30 and TRBJ1-5; tentative D call: TRBD1 (5 bases). Trimming stripped 8 bases from V and 2 bases from J, with 22 bases between. The CDR3 is 16 residues long. Germline CDR1 is GTSNPN and CDR2 is SVGIG (reference sequence). Here the CDR3 DNA reads TGTGCCGGAGTATGGGGCCCCACAGCCGGCAATCAGCCCCAGCATTTT. It encodes CAGVWGPTAGNQPQHF.

The chain is built from TRBV30 and TRBJ1-2, with a tentative D call TRBD1 (6 bases). Between the trimmed V and J ends, which lost 3 bases and 4 bases, there was a span of 15 bases. Per germline, CDR1 GTSNPN and CDR2 SVGIG (reference sequence). This CDR3 comprises 14 residues. CDR3 residues: CAWRAGQFLYGYTF. CDR3 nucleotides: TGTGCCTGGAGGGCCGGACAGTTTCTCTATGGCTACACCTTC.

The chain carries TRBV7-9 and TRBJ1-5; D is undetermined. Germline V gives CDR1 SEHNR, CDR2 FQNEAQ (reference sequence). The CDR3 is made up of 11 amino acids. With 5 bases removed from V and 12 bases from J, the gap between germline ends came to 11 bases. The CDR3 bases are TGTGCCAGCAGCCTAGGAGTGGTCCAGCATTTT. Its translation is CASSLGVVQHF.

This rearrangement joins TRBV5-1 to TRBJ2-1; D tentatively fits TRBD1 or TRBD2 (5 bases each). V was cut by 3 bases and J by 2 bases, with 18 bases left in between. This CDR3 is built from 17 residues. Per the germline V gene, CDR1 is SGHRS and CDR2 is YFSETQ. The chain's CDR3 is CASSYPTGRGAYNEQFF. The CDR3 DNA sequence: TGCGCCAGCAGCTACCCAACCGGTAGGGGAGCCTACAATGAGCAGTTCTTC.

The chain carries TRBV5-6 and TRBJ2-1, with TRBD1 matching over 8 bases. Germline CDR1 SGHDT, CDR2 YYEEEE. V lost 0 bases to trimming and J lost 14 bases; unmatched junction nucleotides: 10. This CDR3 is 14 amino acids long. The CDR3 protein is CASSLAQGAILKFF. The CDR3 bases are TGTGCCAGCAGCTTGGCCCAGGGGGCTATCCTAAAGTTCTTC. Variable domain in full (rest from reference TRBV5-6 and TRBJ2-1): DAGVTQSPTHLIKTRGQQVTLRCSPKSGHDTVSWYQQALGQGPQFIFQYYEEEERQRGNFPDRFSGHQFPNYSSELNVNALLLGDSALYLCASSLAQGAILKFFGPGTRLTVL.

J is TRBJ2-1 and V is TRBV9; D gene unclear. Deletions cut 0 bases from V and 2 bases from J, with 3 bases between. Germline CDR1 SGDLS, CDR2 YYNGEE. CDR3 length: 13 amino acids. The CDR3: CASSVAPYNEQFF. For the CDR3, the DNA is TGTGCCAGCAGCGTAGCCCCCTACAATGAGCAGTTCTTC. The entire variable domain, with the rest obtained from reference TRBV9 and TRBJ2-1, is as follows: DSGVTQTPKHLITATGQRVTLRCSPRSGDLSVYWYQQSLDQGLQFLIQYYNGEERAKGNILERFSAQQFPDLHSELNLSSLELGDSALYFCASSVAPYNEQFFGPGTRLTVL.